The rows below give T cell receptor beta chains drawn from one sample of a study of response to subunit inactivated influenza vaccine. TCRdb fed the RT-PCR reads into MiXCR, producing one record per CDR3 protein. The table records about 520,000 distinct CDR3 sequences, around 25% of them present only once. This specimen consisted of CD4+ T cells sorted from PBMCs, obtained approximately 5 days after vaccination. The receptors come from a man between 50 and 59 years old who received an inactivated influenza vaccine. CDR3s include the opening cysteine and the closing phenylalanine or tryptophan. A D gene is named only where the DNA matches it firmly. The size entry is marked missing in some rows and otherwise reads once, few, many or a size class.

j_call v_call clone_size d_call cdr3_aa cdr3_nt
TRBJ2-5 TRBV5-6 few NA CASSLWFSQETQYF TGTGCCAGCAGCTTGTGGTTCAGCCAAGAGACCCAGTACTTC
TRBJ2-3 TRBV28 once NA CASSPRGAHSDTQYF TGTGCCAGCAGCCCCAGGGGGGCACACTCGGATACGCAGTATTTT
TRBJ2-7 TRBV4-1 few NA CASSQDSGDSYEQYF TGCGCCAGCAGCCAAGATTCTGGGGACTCCTACGAGCAGTACTTC
TRBJ1-2 TRBV6-5 NA NA CASSYSLFGGPGYGYTF TGTGCCAGCAGTTACTCGCTGTTTGGGGGGCCGGGCTATGGCTACACCTTC
TRBJ2-2 TRBV3-1 NA TRBD1 CASSPWTGEARELFF TGTGCCAGCAGCCCGTGGACAGGGGAGGCCAGGGAGCTGTTTTTT
TRBJ2-2 TRBV20-1 NA NA CSASLAQSPSGELFF TGCAGTGCTAGCCTCGCACAGAGCCCATCCGGGGAGCTGTTTTTT
TRBJ2-7 TRBV3-1 NA NA CASSQNPGRGYEQYF TGTGCCAGCAGCCAAAACCCAGGGCGGGGCTACGAGCAGTACTTC
TRBJ1-1 TRBV20-1 many NA CSASREPNTEAFF TGCAGTGCTAGCCGAGAACCTAACACTGAAGCTTTCTTT
TRBJ1-4 TRBV15 NA NA CATSRTQRTNEKLFF TGTGCCACCAGCAGAACCCAGAGAACTAATGAAAAACTGTTTTTT
TRBJ2-3 TRBV9 NA NA CASSVRRGQHTDTQYF TGTGCCAGCAGCGTTCGACGGGGTCAACACACAGATACGCAGTATTTT
TRBJ2-7 TRBV4-1 NA TRBD1 CASSQGWPQGALYEQYF TGCGCCAGCAGCCAAGGATGGCCACAGGGGGCCCTCTACGAGCAGTACTTC
TRBJ2-3 TRBV9 NA NA CASMGGLGDTQYF TGTGCCAGCATGGGGGGTCTCGGAGATACGCAGTATTTT
TRBJ2-7 TRBV29-1 NA NA CSVVAASYEQYF TGCAGCGTTGTTGCGGCCTCCTACGAGCAGTACTTC
TRBJ1-5 TRBV5-1 few NA CASSPDGHSNQPQHF TGCGCCAGCAGCCCAGACGGTCACTCTAATCAGCCCCAGCATTTT
TRBJ1-4 TRBV12-3/TRBV12-4 NA TRBD1 CASSHRGRIEKLFF TGTGCCAGCAGTCACAGGGGGCGAATTGAAAAACTGTTTTTT
TRBJ2-7 TRBV7-9 NA NA CASSPTYTGDEQYF TGTGCCAGCAGCCCCACATACACGGGGGATGAGCAGTACTTC
TRBJ2-5 TRBV15 few NA CATSRDIGDQETQYF TGTGCCACCAGCAGAGATATAGGGGACCAAGAGACCCAGTACTTC
TRBJ2-7 TRBV10-3 few TRBD1 CAIGQGAVRDEQYF TGTGCCATCGGGCAGGGGGCTGTCCGTGACGAGCAGTACTTC
TRBJ1-5 TRBV20-1 many TRBD1 CSAREDRVISLWGNQPQHF TGCAGTGCTAGGGAGGACAGGGTGATTTCGCTTTGGGGCAATCAGCCCCAGCATTTT
TRBJ1-1 TRBV28 NA NA CASSPQGRPMNTEAFF TGTGCCAGCAGCCCGCAGGGACGGCCTATGAACACTGAAGCTTTCTTT
TRBJ2-2 TRBV3-1 NA NA CAAGVGTGELFF TGTGCAGCAGGGGTGGGCACCGGGGAGCTGTTTTTT
TRBJ2-7 TRBV7-9 few NA CASSLFGGNDEQYF TGTGCCAGCAGCTTATTCGGAGGGAATGACGAGCAGTACTTC
TRBJ2-5 TRBV9 NA NA CASSVTGLETQYF TGTGCCAGCAGCGTAACAGGGTTGGAGACCCAGTACTTC
TRBJ1-4 TRBV6-1 few NA CASNVRDGEKLFF TGTGCCAGCAACGTTAGGGATGGAGAAAAACTGTTTTTT
TRBJ2-1 TRBV7-7 NA NA CASSLAEYNEQFF TGTGCTAGCAGCTTAGCGGAATACAATGAGCAGTTCTTC
TRBJ2-7 TRBV29-1 NA NA CSVTGSREQYF TGCAGCGTTACAGGGAGCCGCGAGCAGTACTTC
TRBJ2-2 TRBV10-3 NA TRBD2 CAISDHASGGSGNTGELFF TGTGCCATCAGTGACCACGCTAGCGGGGGGTCGGGGAACACCGGGGAGCTGTTTTTT
TRBJ2-7 TRBV4-2 NA NA CASSQDRFRDTSYEQYF TGTGCCAGCAGCCAAGACCGATTCCGGGACACCTCCTACGAGCAGTACTTC
TRBJ2-5 TRBV12-3/TRBV12-4 NA NA CASSLRASGGETQYF TGTGCCAGCAGTTTACGGGCCAGCGGTGGGGAGACCCAGTACTTC
TRBJ2-1 TRBV28 few TRBD2 CASAPPGLASYNEQFF TGTGCCAGCGCCCCCCCGGGACTAGCGAGTTACAATGAGCAGTTCTTC
TRBJ1-2 TRBV20-1 NA NA CSASENYGYTF TGCAGTGCTAGTGAAAACTATGGCTACACCTTC
TRBJ2-3 TRBV12-3/TRBV12-4 NA TRBD2 CASGQTSGSTDTQYF TGTGCCAGCGGCCAGACTAGCGGGAGCACAGATACGCAGTATTTT
TRBJ2-7 TRBV18 NA NA CASSPYSLYEQYF TGTGCCAGCTCACCTTATTCTCTATACGAGCAGTACTTC
TRBJ1-1 TRBV7-2 NA TRBD1 CASSLGQRNTEAFF TGTGCCAGCAGCTTGGGACAGCGGAACACTGAAGCTTTCTTT
TRBJ1-2 TRBV6-5 NA TRBD1 CASSYAGQGNGYTF TGTGCCAGCAGTTACGCTGGACAGGGGAATGGCTACACCTTC
TRBJ1-2 TRBV29-1 many NA CSVWGGGYGYTF TGCAGCGTTTGGGGGGGAGGGTATGGCTACACCTTC
TRBJ2-3 TRBV7-3 many NA CASSSQTGPDTQYF TGTGCCAGCAGCTCCCAAACGGGTCCAGATACGCAGTATTTT
TRBJ2-1 TRBV11-2 NA TRBD2 CASSSLRRGGPGEQFF TGTGCCAGCAGCTCCCTTCGTCGGGGGGGGCCGGGTGAGCAGTTCTTC
TRBJ2-2 TRBV7-3 few NA CASSLGPPRGELFF TGTGCCAGCAGCTTAGGCCCCCCTCGAGGGGAGCTGTTTTTT